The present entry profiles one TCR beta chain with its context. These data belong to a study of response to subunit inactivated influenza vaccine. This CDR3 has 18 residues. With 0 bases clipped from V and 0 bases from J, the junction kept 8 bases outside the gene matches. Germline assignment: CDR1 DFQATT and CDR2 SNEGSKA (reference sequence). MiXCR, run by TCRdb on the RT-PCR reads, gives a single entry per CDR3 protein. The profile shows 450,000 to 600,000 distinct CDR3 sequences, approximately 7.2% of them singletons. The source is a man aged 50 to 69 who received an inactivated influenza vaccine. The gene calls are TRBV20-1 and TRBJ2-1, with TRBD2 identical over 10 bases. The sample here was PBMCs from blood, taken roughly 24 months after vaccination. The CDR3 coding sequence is TGCAGTGCTAGAGATTGGAGGACTAGCGGTAGCTCCTACAATGAGCAGTTCTTC. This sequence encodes CSARDWRTSGSSYNEQFF.